The clone carrying this T cell receptor beta chain was seen at least ten times. Its matching antigen is unknown. The length of the CDR3 is 16 residues. Germline lookup yields CDR1 SGHTA and CDR2 FQGTGA. The V gene lost 5 bases and the J gene lost 1 base, with 15 bases spanning the gap. This specimen belongs to a study of T cells in Graves' hyperthyroidism and ophthalmopathy. For the study at large: Peripheral blood was acquired at first diagnosis, ahead of any therapy whatsoever.

Study-wide results and caveats: In the blood, most expanded thyroid clonotypes above 0.001 appeared as well. Researchers report that a 13 V-J model separated ophthalmopathy from stable hyperthyroidism.

The CDR3 regions of TCR beta were amplified from RNA transcripts. TCR CDR3 regions were first amplified by RT-PCR with HTBI primers. A single record per CDR3 protein comes from TCRdb applying MiXCR to the multiplex PCR reads. The table shows hundreds of thousands of distinct CDR3 sequences, with less than 25% occurring only once. The rearrangement joins TRBV7-3 to TRBJ2-1; D gene ambiguous. The sequencing sample was made of blood. The receptor's source is a young man with Graves' ophthalmopathy. In nucleotides, the CDR3 is TGTGCCAGCAGCACCGGGCACACTCGGTCCTACAATGAGCAGTTCTTC. Its translation is CASSTGHTRSYNEQFF.